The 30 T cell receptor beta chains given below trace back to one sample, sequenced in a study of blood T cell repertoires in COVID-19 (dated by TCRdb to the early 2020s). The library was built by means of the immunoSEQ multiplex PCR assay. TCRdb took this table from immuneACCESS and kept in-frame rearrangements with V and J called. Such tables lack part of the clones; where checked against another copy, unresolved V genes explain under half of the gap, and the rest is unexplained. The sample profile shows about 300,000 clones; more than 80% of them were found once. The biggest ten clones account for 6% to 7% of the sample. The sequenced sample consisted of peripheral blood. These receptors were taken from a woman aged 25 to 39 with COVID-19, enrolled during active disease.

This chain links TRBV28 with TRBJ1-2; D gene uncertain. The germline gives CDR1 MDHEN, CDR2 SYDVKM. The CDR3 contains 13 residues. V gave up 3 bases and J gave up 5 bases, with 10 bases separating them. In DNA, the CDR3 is TGTGCCAGCAGTTTTCCGGGGATTTATGGCTACACCTTC. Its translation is CASSFPGIYGYTF.

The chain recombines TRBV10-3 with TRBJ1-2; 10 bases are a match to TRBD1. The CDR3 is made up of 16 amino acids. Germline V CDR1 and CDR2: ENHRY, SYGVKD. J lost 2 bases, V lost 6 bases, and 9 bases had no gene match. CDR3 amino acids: CAISATSTGGNYGYTF. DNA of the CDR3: TGTGCCATCAGCGCCACCTCGACAGGGGGCAACTATGGCTACACCTTC.

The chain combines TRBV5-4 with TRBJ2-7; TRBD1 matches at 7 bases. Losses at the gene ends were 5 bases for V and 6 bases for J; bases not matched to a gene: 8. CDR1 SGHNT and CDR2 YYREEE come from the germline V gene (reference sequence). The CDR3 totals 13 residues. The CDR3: CASRTPGGSEQYF. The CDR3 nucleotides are TGTGCCAGCAGGACCCCAGGGGGTTCCGAGCAGTACTTC.

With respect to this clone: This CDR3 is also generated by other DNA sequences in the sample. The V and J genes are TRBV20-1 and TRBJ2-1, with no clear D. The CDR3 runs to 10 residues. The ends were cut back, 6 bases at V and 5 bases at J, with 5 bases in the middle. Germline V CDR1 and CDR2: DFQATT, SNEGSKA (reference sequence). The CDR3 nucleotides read TGCAGTGCCAGCGACAATGAGCAGTTCTTC. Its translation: CSASDNEQFF.

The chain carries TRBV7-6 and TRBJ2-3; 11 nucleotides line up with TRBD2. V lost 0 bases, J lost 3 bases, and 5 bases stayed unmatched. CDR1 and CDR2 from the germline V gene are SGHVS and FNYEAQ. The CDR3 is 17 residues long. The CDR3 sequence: CASSLAVAGGPTDTQYF. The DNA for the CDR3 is TGTGCCAGCAGCTTAGCGGTAGCGGGAGGGCCGACAGATACGCAGTATTTT.

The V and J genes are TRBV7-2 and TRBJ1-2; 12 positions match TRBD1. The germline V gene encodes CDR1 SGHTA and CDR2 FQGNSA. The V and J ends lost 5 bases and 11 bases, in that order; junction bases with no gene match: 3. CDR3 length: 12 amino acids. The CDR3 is CASSRDRGRYTF. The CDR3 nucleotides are TGTGCCAGCAGCCGGGACAGGGGGCGGTACACCTTC. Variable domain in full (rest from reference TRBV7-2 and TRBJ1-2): GAGVSQSPSNKVTEKGKDVELRCDPISGHTALYWYRQSLGQGLEFLIYFQGNSAPDKSGLPSDRFSAERTGGSVSTLTIQRTQQEDSAVYLCASSRDRGRYTFGSGTRLTVV.

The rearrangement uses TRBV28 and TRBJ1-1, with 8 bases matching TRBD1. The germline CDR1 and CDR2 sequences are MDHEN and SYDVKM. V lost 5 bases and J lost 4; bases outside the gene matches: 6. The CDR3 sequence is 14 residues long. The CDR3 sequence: CASSRGQDSTEAFF. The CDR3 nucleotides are TGTGCCAGCAGTCGGGGACAGGATAGCACTGAAGCTTTCTTT.

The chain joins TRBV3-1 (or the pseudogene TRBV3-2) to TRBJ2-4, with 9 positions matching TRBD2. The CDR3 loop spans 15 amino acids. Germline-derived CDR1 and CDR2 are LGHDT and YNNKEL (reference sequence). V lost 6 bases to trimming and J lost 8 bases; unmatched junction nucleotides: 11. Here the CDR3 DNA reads TGTGCCAGCAGTTTAGCCGGGACTAGCCTAGACATTCAGTACTTC. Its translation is CASSLAGTSLDIQYF.

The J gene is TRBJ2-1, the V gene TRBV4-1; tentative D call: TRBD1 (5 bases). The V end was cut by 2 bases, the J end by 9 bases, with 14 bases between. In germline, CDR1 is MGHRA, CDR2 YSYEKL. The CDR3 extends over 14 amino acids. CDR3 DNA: TGCGCCAGCAGCCAATTCGGCAGGGAACGTGAGCAGTTCTTC. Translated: CASSQFGREREQFF.

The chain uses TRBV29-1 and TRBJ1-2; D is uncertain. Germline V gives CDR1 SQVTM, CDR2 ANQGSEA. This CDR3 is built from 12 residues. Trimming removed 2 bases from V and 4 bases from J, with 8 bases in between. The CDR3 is CSVESGSYGYTF. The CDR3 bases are TGCAGCGTTGAATCCGGTTCCTATGGCTACACCTTC. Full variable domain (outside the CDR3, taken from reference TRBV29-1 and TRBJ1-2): SAVISQKPSRDICQRGTSLTIQCQVDSQVTMMFWYRQQPGQSLTLIATANQGSEATYESGFVIDKFPISRPNLTFSTLTVSNMSPEDSSIYLCSVESGSYGYTFGSGTRLTVV.

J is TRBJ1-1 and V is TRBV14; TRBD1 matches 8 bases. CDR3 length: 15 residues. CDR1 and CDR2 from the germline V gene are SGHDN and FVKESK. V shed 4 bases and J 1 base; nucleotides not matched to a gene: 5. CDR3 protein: CASSRLTGENTEAFF. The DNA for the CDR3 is TGTGCCAGCAGCCGATTGACAGGGGAGAACACTGAAGCTTTCTTT.

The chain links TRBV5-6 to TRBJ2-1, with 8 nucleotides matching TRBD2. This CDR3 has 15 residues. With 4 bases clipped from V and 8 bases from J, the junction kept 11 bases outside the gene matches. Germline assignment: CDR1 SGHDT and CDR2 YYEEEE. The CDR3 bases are TGTGCCAGCAGCCCCCAGCGGGAGTCGAAGGATGAGCAGTTCTTC. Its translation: CASSPQRESKDEQFF.

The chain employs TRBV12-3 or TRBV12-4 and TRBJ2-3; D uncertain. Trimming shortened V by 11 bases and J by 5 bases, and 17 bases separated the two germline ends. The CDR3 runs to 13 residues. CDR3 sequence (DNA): TGTGCCGCTAGGTACCTTGGTGAAGATACGCAGTATTTT. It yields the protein CAARYLGEDTQYF.

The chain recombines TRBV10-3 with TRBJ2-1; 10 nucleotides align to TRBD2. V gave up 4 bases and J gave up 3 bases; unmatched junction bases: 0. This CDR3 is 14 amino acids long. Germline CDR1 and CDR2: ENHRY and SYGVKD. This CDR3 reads CAISASGSYNEQFF. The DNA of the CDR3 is TGTGCCATCAGTGCTAGCGGGAGCTACAATGAGCAGTTCTTC.

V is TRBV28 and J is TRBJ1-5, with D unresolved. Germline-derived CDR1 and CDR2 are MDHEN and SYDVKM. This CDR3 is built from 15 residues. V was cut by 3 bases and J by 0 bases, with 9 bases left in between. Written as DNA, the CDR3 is TGTGCCAGCAGTTTGGCACCATATAGCAATCAGCCCCAGCATTTT. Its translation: CASSLAPYSNQPQHF.

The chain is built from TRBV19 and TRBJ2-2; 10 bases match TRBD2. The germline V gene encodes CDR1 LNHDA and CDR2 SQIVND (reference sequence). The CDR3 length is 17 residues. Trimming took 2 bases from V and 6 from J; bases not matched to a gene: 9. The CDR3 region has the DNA TGTGCCAGTAGTATATTTGGAGCGGGAGGGTTCCCCGGGGAGCTGTTTTTT. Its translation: CASSIFGAGGFPGELFF.

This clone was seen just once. The CDR3 protein is CASSDRTGLSNQPQHF. The CDR3 region has the DNA TGTGCCAGCAGTGATAGGACAGGGTTGAGCAATCAGCCCCAGCATTTT. The chain recombines TRBV6-1 with TRBJ1-5, with 8 bases fitting TRBD1. The CDR3 loop spans 16 amino acids. V trimming: 3 bases; J trimming: 1 base; junction bases outside the gene matches: 5. Germline CDR1 is MNHNS and CDR2 is SASEGT.

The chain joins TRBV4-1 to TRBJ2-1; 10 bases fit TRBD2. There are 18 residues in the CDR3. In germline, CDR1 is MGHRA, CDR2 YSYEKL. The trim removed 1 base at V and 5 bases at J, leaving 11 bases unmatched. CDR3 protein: CASSQGTRSGRPDNEQFF. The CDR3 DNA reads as TGCGCCAGCAGCCAAGGGACTCGTAGCGGGAGGCCCGACAATGAGCAGTTCTTC.

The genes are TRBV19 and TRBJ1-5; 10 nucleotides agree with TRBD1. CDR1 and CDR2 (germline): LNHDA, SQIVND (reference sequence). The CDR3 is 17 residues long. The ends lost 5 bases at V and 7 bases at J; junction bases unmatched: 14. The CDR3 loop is CASSPLGRDRGTQPQHF. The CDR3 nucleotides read TGTGCCAGTAGTCCCCTCGGCCGGGACAGGGGAACACAGCCCCAGCATTTT.

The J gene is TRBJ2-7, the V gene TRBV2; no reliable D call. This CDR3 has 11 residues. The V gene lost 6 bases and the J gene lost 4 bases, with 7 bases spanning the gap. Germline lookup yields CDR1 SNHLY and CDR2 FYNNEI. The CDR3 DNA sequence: TGTGCCAGCAGCCCCACATACGAGCAGTACTTC. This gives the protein CASSPTYEQYF.

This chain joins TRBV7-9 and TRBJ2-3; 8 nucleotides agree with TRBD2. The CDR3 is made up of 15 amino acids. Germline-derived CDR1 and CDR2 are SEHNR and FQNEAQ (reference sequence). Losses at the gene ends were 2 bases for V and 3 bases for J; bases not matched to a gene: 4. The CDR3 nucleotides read TGTGCCAGCAGCTTAACCGGGAGGGATACAGATACGCAGTATTTT. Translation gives CASSLTGRDTDTQYF.

The CDR3 loop is CASSLPGGARYGYTF. CDR3 coding DNA: TGTGCCAGCAGTTTACCTGGGGGGGCTCGGTATGGCTACACCTTC. The chain employs TRBV28 and TRBJ1-2, with D tentatively TRBD1 (6 bases). This CDR3 contains 15 residues. Germline CDR1 and CDR2: MDHEN and SYDVKM. V gave up 2 bases and J gave up 5 bases, with 15 bases separating them.

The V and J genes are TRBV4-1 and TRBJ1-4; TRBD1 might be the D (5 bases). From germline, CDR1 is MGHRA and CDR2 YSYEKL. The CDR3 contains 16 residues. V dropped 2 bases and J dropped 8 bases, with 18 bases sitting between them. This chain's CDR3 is CASSQTGPWWKEKLFF. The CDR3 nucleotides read TGCGCCAGCAGCCAAACAGGACCCTGGTGGAAGGAAAAACTGTTTTTT.

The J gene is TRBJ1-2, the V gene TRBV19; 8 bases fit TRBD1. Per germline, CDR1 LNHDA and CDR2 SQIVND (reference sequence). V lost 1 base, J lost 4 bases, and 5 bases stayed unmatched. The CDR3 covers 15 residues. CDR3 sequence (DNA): TGTGCCAGTAGTATAGCGGCAGGGGGCTTCTATGGCTACACCTTC. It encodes CASSIAAGGFYGYTF. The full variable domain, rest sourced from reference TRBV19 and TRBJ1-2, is DGGITQSPKYLFRKEGQNVTLSCEQNLNHDAMYWYRQDPGQGLRLIYYSQIVNDFQKGDIAEGYSVSREKKESFPLTVTSAQKNPTAFYLCASSIAAGGFYGYTFGSGTRLTVV.

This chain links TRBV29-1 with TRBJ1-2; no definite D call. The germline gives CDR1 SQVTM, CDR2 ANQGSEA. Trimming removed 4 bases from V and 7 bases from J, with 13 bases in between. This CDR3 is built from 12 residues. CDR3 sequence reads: CSVGEFLSGYTF. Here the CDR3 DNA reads TGCAGCGTTGGAGAGTTCCTAAGTGGCTACACCTTC.

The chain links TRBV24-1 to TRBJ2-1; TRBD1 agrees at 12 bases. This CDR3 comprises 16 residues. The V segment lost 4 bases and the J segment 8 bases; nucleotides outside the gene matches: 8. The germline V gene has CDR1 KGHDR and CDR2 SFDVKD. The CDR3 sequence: CATSEPGQGARDEQFF. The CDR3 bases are TGTGCCACCAGTGAACCGGGACAGGGGGCAAGGGATGAGCAGTTCTTC.

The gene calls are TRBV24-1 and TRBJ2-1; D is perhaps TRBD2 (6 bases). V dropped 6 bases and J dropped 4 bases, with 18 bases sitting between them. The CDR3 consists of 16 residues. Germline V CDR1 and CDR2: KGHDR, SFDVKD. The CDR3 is CATSPVAGSPYNEQFF. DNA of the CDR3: TGTGCCACCAGTCCAGTCGCGGGGAGCCCGTACAATGAGCAGTTCTTC.

The CDR3 reads CATNTGDHSPLHF. The DNA for the CDR3 is TGTGCCACGAATACAGGGGATCATTCACCCCTCCACTTT. This rearrangement joins TRBV19 to TRBJ1-6; the match to TRBD1 covers 7 bases. V dropped 10 bases and J dropped 8; count of bases not matched to a gene: 8. This CDR3 has 13 residues. Germline lookup yields CDR1 LNHDA and CDR2 SQIVND (reference sequence).

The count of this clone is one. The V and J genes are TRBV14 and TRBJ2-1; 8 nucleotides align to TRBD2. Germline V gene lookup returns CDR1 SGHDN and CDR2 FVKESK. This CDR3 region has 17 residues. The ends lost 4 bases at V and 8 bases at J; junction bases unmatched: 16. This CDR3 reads CASSPELGSGRGYEQFF. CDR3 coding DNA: TGTGCCAGCAGCCCCGAGTTAGGGAGCGGGAGAGGGTATGAGCAGTTCTTC.

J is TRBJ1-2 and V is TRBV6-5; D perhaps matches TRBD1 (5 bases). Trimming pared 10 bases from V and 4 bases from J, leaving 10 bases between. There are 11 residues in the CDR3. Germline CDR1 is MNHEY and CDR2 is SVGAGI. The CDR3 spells CATQESYGYTF. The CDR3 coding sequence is TGTGCCACACAGGAGTCCTATGGCTACACCTTC.